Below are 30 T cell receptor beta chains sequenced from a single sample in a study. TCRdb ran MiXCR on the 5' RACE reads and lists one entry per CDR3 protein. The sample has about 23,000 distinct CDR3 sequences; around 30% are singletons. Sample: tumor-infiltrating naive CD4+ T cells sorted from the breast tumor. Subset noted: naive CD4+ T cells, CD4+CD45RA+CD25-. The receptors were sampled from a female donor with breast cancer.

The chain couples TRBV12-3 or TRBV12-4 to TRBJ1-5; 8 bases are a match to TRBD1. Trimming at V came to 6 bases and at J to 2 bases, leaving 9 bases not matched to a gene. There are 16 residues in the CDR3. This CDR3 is CASRSQGARGNQPQHF. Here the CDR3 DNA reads TGTGCCAGCAGATCCCAGGGGGCGCGGGGCAATCAGCCCCAGCATTTT.

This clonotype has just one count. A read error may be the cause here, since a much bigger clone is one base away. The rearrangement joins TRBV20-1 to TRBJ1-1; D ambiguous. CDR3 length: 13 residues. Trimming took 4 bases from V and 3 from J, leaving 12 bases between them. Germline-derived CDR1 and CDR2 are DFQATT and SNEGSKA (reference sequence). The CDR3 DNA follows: TGCAGTGCTACCTCCCGGAAGGACACTGAAGCTTTCTTT. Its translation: CSATSRKDTEAFF.

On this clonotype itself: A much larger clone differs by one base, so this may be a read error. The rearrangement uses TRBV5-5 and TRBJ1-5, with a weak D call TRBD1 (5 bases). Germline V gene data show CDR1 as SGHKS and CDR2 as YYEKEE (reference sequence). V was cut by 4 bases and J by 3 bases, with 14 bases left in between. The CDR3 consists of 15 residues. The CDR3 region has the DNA TGTGCCAGCAGCGAGGATTACAGGCCCAATCAGCCCCAGCATTTT. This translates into CASSEDYRPNQPQHF. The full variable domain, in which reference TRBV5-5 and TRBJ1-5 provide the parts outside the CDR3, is DAGVTQSPTHLIKTRGQQVTLRCSPISGHKSVSWYQQVLGQGPQFIFQYYEKEERGRGNFPDRFSARQFPNYSSELNVNALLLGDSALYLCASSEDYRPNQPQHFGDGTRLSIL.

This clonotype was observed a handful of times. The CDR3 spells CASSVDGGNQPQHF. The CDR3 DNA reads TGTGCCAGCAGTGTAGATGGGGGCAATCAGCCCCAGCATTTT. The chain carries TRBV6-5 and TRBJ1-5, with no clear D. Trimming removed 5 bases at V and 2 bases at J, with 10 bases between. The CDR3 is 14 amino acids. Germline V CDR1 and CDR2: MNHEY, SVGAGI.

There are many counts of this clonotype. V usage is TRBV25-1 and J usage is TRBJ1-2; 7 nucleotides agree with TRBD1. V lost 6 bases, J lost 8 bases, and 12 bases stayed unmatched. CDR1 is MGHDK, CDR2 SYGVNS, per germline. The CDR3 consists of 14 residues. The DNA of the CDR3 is TGTGCCAGCAGGAATGGCGAGGGGGCGCGGGGCTACACCTTC. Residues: CASRNGEGARGYTF.

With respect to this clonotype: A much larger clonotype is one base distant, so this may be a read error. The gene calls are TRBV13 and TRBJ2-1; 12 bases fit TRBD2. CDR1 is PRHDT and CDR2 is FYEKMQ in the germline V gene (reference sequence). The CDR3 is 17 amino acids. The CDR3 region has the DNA TGTGCCAACAGCTCCCGACTAGCGGGAGCGACCTACAATGAGCAGTTCTTC. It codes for CANSSRLAGATYNEQFF.

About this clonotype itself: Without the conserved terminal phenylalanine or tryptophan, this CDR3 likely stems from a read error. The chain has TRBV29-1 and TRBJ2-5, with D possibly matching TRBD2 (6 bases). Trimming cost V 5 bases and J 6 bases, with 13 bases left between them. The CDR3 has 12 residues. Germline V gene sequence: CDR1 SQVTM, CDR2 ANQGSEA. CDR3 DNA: TGCAGCGTTCACGGGGGAAGAAAGACCCAGTACATC. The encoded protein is CSVHGGRKTQYI.

For the CDR3, the DNA is TGTGCCAGTAGCGACCCCCCGACAGACCACGAGCAGTACTTC. This translates into CASSDPPTDHEQYF. The chain combines TRBV19 with TRBJ2-7; possibly TRBD1 for D (5 bases). The CDR3 covers 14 residues. V was clipped by 6 bases and J by 5 bases, with 17 bases between them. Germline V gene sequence: CDR1 LNHDA, CDR2 SQIVND (reference sequence).

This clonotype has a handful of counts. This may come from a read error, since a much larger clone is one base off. The CDR3 reads CASSLDSSGRTQYF. The CDR3 bases are TGCGCCAGCAGCTTGGATTCATCGGGTCGTACGCAGTATTTT. The chain has TRBV5-1 and TRBJ2-3; unclear D gene. From germline, CDR1 is SGHRS and CDR2 YFSETQ. The CDR3 covers 14 residues. V dropped 0 bases and J dropped 8 bases, with 13 bases sitting between them.

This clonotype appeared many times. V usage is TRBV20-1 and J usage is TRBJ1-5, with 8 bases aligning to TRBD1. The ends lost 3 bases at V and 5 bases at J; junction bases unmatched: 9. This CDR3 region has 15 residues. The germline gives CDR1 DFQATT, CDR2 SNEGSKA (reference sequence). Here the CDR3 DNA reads TGCAGTGCTAGGCAGGGGGCCGGCGCCTATCAGCCCCAGCATTTT. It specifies CSARQGAGAYQPQHF.

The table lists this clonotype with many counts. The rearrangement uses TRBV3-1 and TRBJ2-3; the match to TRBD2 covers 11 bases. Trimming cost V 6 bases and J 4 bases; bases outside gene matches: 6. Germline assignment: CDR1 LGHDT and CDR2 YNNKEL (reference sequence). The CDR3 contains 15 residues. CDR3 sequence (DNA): TGTGCCAGCAGACGGACTAGCGGGTTGGCAGATACGCAGTATTTT. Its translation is CASRRTSGLADTQYF.

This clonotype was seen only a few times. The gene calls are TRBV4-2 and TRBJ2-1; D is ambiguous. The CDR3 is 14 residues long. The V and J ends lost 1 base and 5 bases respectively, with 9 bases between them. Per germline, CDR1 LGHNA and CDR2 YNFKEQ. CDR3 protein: CASSQARWDNEQFF. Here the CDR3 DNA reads TGTGCCAGCAGCCAAGCCAGGTGGGACAATGAGCAGTTCTTC.

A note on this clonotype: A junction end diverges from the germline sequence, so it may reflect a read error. The DNA for the CDR3 is TGCGCCGGCAGCCTAGAAGGGCCTAACTATGGCTACACCTTC. As protein: CAGSLEGPNYGYTF. This chain joins TRBV4-1 and TRBJ1-2; unclear D gene. The CDR3 sequence is 14 residues long. Germline V CDR1 and CDR2: MGHRA, YSYEKL.

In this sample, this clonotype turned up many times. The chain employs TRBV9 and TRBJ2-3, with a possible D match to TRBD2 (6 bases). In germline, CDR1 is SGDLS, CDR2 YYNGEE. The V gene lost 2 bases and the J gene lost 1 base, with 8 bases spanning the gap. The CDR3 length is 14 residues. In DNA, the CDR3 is TGTGCCAGCAGCGTCTGGGGGGGCACAGATACGCAGTATTTT. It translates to CASSVWGGTDTQYF.

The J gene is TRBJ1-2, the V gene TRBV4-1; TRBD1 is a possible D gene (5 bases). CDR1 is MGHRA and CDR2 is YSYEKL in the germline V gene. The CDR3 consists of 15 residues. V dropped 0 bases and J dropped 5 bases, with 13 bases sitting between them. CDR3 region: CASSQEGVIDYGYTF. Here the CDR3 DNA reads TGCGCCAGCAGCCAAGAAGGGGTGATAGATTATGGCTACACCTTC.

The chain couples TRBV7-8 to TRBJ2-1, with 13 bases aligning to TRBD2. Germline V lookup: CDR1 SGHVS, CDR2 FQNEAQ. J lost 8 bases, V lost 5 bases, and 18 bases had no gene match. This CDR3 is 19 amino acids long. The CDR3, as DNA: TGTGCCAGCAGCCACGGACTAGCGGGAGAGCGGAGATTATCCCATGAGCAGTTCTTC. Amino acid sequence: CASSHGLAGERRLSHEQFF.

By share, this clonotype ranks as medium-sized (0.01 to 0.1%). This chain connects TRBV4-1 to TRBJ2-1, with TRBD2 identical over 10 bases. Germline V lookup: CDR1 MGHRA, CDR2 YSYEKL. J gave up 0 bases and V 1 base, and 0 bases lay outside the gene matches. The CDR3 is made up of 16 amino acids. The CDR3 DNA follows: TGCGCCAGCAGCCAAGTAGCGGGAGGCTCCTACAATGAGCAGTTCTTC. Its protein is CASSQVAGGSYNEQFF.

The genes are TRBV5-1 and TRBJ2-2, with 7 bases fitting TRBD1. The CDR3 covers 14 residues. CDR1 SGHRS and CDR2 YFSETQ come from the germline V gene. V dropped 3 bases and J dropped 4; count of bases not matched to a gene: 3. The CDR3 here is CASSWDSPTGELFF. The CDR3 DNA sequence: TGCGCCAGCAGCTGGGACAGCCCCACCGGGGAGCTGTTTTTT.

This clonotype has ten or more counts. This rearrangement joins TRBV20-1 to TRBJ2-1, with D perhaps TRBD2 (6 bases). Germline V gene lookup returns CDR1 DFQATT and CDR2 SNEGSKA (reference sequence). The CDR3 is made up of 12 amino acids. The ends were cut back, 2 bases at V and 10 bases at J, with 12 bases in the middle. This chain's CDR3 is CSARTTSYEQFF. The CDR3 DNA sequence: TGCAGTGCTAGAACCACTAGCTACGAGCAGTTCTTC.

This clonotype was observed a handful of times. The CDR3 DNA follows: TGTGCCACCAGCGCTAAGGCTGGGACTGAAGCTTTCTTT. Residues: CATSAKAGTEAFF. This chain joins TRBV15 and TRBJ1-1; D unclear. Trimming took off 5 bases at V and 5 bases at J, with 12 bases between the two ends. Looked up from germline, CDR1 is LNHNV and CDR2 is YYDKDF (reference sequence). The CDR3 length is 13 residues.

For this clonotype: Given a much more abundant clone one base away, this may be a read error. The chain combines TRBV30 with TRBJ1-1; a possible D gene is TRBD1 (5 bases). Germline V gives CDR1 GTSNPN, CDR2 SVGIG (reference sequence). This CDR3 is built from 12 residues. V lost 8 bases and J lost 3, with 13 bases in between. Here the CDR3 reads CAGTSRDTEAFF. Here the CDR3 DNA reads TGTGCCGGGACCTCAAGGGACACTGAAGCTTTCTTT.

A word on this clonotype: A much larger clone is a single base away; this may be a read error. The CDR3 is CASSFRVGYSYEQHF. The CDR3 DNA is TGTGCCAGCAGTTTTCGGGTTGGCTATTCTTACGAGCAGCACTTC. The chain joins TRBV12-3 or TRBV12-4 to TRBJ2-7, with D uncertain. The CDR3 runs 15 residues.

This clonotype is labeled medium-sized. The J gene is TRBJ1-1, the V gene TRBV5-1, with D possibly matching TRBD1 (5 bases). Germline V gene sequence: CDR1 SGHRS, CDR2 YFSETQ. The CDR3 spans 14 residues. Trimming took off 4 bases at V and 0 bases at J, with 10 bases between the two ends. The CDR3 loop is CASSVDTLNTEAFF. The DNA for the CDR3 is TGCGCCAGCAGCGTGGACACCCTGAACACTGAAGCTTTCTTT.

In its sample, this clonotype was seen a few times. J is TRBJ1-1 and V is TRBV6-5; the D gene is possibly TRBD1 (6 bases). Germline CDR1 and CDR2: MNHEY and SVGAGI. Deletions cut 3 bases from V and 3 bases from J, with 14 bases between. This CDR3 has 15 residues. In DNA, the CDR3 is TGTGCCAGCAGTTATCTTAGGGGGGGGGACACTGAAGCTTTCTTT. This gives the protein CASSYLRGGDTEAFF.

The DNA of the CDR3 is TGTGCCAGCAGCTTACGGCGTGCGGGAGGGGACACGGATACGCAGTATTTT. Translation gives CASSLRRAGGDTDTQYF. The chain is built from TRBV7-9 and TRBJ2-3, with TRBD2 matching over 9 bases. Germline values: CDR1 SEHNR, CDR2 FQNEAQ (reference sequence). This CDR3 has 17 residues. V gave up 2 bases and J gave up 6 bases; unmatched junction bases: 12.

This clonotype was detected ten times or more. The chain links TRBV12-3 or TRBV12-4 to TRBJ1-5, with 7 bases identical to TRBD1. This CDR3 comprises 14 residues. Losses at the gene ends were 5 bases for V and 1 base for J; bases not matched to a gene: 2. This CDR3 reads CASSSRGSNQPQHF. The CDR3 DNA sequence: TGTGCCAGCAGTAGCAGGGGGAGCAATCAGCCCCAGCATTTT.

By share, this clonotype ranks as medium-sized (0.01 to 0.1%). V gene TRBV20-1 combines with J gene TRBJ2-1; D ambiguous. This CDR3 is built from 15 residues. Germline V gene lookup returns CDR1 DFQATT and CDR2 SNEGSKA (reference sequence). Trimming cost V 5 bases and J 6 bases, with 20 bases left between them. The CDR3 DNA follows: TGCAGTGCTCCTGACATCCTCCCGTCCACCAATGAGCAGTTCTTC. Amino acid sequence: CSAPDILPSTNEQFF.

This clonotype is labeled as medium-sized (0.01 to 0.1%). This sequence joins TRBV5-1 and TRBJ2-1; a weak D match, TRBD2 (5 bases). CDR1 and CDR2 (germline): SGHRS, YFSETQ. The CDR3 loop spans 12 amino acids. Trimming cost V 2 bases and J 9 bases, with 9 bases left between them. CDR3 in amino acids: CASSFSVGEQFF. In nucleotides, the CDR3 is TGCGCCAGCAGCTTTAGCGTTGGTGAGCAGTTCTTC. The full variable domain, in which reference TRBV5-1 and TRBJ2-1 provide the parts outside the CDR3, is KAGVTQTPRYLIKTRGQQVTLSCSPISGHRSVSWYQQTPGQGLQFLFEYFSETQRNKGNFPGRFSGRQFSNSRSEMNVSTLELGDSALYLCASSFSVGEQFFGPGTRLTVL.

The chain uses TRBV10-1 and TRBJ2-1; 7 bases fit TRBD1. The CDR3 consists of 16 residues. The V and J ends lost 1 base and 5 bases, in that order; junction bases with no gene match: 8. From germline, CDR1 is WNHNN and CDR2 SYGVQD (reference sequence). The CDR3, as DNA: TGCGCCAGCAGTGAGTTACAGGGGATGGGAGACAATGAGCAGTTCTTC. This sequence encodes CASSELQGMGDNEQFF.

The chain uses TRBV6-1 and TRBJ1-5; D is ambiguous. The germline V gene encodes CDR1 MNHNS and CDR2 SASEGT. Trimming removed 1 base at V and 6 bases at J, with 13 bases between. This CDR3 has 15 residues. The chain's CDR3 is CASSEVVLGSQPQHF. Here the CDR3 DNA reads TGTGCCAGCAGTGAAGTCGTCCTGGGTAGTCAGCCCCAGCATTTT.